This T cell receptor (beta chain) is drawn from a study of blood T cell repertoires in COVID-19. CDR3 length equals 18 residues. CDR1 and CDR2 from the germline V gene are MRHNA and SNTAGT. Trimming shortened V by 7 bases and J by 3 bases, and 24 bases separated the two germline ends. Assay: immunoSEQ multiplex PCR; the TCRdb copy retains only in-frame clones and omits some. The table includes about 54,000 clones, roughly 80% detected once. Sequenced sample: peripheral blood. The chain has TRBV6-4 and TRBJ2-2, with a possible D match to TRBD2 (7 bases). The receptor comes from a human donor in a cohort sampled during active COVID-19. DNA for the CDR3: TGTGCCAGCACCCGAACCCCCGTGGGGGGGGCGTACACCGGGGAGCTGTTTTTT. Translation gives CASTRTPVGGAYTGELFF.